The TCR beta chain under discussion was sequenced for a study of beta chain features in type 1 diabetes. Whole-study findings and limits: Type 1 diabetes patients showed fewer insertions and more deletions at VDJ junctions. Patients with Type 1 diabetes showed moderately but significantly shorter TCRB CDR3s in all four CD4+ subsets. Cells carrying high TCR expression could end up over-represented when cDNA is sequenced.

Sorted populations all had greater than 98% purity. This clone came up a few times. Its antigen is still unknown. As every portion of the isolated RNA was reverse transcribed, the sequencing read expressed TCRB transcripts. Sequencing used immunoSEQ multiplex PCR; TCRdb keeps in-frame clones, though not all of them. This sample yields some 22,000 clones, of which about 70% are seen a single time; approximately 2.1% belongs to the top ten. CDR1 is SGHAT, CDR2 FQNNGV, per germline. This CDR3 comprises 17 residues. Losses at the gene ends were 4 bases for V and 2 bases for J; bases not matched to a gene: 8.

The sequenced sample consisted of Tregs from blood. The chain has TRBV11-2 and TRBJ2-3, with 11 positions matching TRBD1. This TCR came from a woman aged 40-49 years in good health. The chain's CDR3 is CASSSTGTGGNTDTQYF. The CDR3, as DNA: TGTGCCAGCAGCTCAACCGGGACAGGGGGGAACACAGATACGCAGTATTTT.